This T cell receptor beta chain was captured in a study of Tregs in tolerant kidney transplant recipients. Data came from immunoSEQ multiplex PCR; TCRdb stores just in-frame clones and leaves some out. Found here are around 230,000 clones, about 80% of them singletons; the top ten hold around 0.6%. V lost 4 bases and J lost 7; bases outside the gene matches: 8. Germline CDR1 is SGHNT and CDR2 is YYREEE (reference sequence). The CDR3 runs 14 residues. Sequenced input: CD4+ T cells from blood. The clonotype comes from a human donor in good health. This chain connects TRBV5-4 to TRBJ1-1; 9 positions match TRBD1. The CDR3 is CASSRGQGNGEAFF. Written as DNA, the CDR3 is TGTGCCAGCAGCCGGGGACAGGGTAACGGTGAAGCTTTCTTT.